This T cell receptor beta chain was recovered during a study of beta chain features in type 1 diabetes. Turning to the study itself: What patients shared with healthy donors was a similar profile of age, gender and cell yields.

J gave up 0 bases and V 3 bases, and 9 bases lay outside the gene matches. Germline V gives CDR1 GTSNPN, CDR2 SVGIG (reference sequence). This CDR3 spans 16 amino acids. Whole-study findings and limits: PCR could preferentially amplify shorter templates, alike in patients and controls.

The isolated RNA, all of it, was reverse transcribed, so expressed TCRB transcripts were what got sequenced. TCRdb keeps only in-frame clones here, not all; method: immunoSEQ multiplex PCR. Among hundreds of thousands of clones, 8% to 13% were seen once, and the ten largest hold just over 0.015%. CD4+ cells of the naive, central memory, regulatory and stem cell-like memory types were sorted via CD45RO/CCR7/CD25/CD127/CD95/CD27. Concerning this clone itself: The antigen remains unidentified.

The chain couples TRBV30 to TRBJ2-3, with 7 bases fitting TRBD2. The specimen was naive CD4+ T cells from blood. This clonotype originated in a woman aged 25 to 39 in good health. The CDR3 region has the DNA TGTGCCTGGAGCTACGCTGGTAGCGGGAGCACAGATACGCAGTATTTT. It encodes CAWSYAGSGSTDTQYF. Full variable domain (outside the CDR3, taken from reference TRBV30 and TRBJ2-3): SQTIHQWPATLVQPVGSPLSLECTVEGTSNPNLYWYRQAAGRGLQLLFYSVGIGQISSEVPQNLSASRPQDRQFILSSKKLLLSDSGFYLCAWSYAGSGSTDTQYFGPGTRLTVL.